The T cell receptor beta chain under discussion was sequenced for a study of T cells in Graves' hyperthyroidism and ophthalmopathy. The investigators amplified TCR beta CDR3 regions from RNA transcripts. First-round RT-PCR targeting the TCR CDR3 was performed with the HTBI primer set. TCRdb re-called the multiplex PCR reads through MiXCR, storing one row per CDR3 protein. The data contain a few hundred thousand distinct CDR3 sequences, around 14% of them seen just once; the ten biggest clones take up under 8%. The V segment lost 3 bases and the J segment 3 bases; nucleotides outside the gene matches: 5. Germline V gene data show CDR1 as SGHNT and CDR2 as YENEEA. This CDR3 spans 15 amino acids.

This clonotype was sampled from a woman aged 25 to 39 with Graves' hyperthyroidism. This chain links TRBV11-3 with TRBJ2-1; 7 bases fit TRBD2. The sample taken for sequencing was blood. This CDR3 is CASSFKRDNYNEQFF. The DNA of the CDR3 is TGTGCCAGCAGCTTTAAGCGGGATAACTACAATGAGCAGTTCTTC.